The 5 T cell receptor beta chains given below trace back to one sample, sequenced in a study of blood T cell repertoires in COVID-19. TCRdb's table, derived via immunoSEQ multiplex PCR, lists solely in-frame clones and lacks some. The sample lists about 130,000 clones; 70% to 80% were seen once. The sample consisted of peripheral blood. Receptors were obtained from a woman in her 70s with COVID-19, enrolled during active disease.

V usage is TRBV6-5 and J usage is TRBJ2-1, with D unclear. Trimming cost V 2 bases and J 0 bases, with 11 bases left between them. The CDR3 length is 16 residues. Germline lookup yields CDR1 MNHEY and CDR2 SVGAGI. Written as DNA, the CDR3 is TGTGCCAGCAGTTACCTAAGTCCGAGCTCCTACAATGAGCAGTTCTTC. It translates to CASSYLSPSSYNEQFF.

This CDR3 reads CSVEGHPGTEAFF. The CDR3 region has the DNA TGCAGCGTTGAAGGCCACCCGGGGACTGAAGCTTTCTTT. V is TRBV29-1 and J is TRBJ1-1; the D is unclear. V lost 1 base and J 5 bases, leaving 11 bases between the germline ends. The CDR3 has 13 residues. Looked up from germline, CDR1 is SQVTM and CDR2 is ANQGSEA.

V and J are TRBV14 and TRBJ1-1; 7 bases match TRBD1. The CDR3 has 15 residues. Looked up from germline, CDR1 is SGHDN and CDR2 is FVKESK. The V gene end was trimmed by 4 bases and the J gene end by 2 bases; junction bases not matched to a gene: 7. Here the CDR3 DNA reads TGTGCCAGCAGCCCCTTGACAGGGTTTAACACTGAAGCTTTCTTT. Translation gives CASSPLTGFNTEAFF. The full variable domain, in which reference TRBV14 and TRBJ1-1 provide the parts outside the CDR3, is EAGVTQFPSHSVIEKGQTVTLRCDPISGHDNLYWYRRVMGKEIKFLLHFVKESKQDESGMPNNRFLAERTGGTYSTLKVQPAELEDSGVYFCASSPLTGFNTEAFFGQGTRLTVV.

The chain carries TRBV19 and TRBJ1-2, with no clear D. Trimming cost V 7 bases and J 8 bases, with 23 bases left between them. This CDR3 is built from 15 residues. Germline lookup yields CDR1 LNHDA and CDR2 SQIVND (reference sequence). The CDR3 DNA follows: TGTGCCAGTACGGACCAAGGAGGCCTTAACTCGGGCTACACCTTC. It translates to CASTDQGGLNSGYTF.

V usage is TRBV29-1 and J usage is TRBJ1-2; 9 bases are a match to TRBD1. After removal of 5 bases from V and 10 bases from J, the junction contained 11 bases not matched to a gene. The CDR3 is 13 amino acids. Germline V gene sequence: CDR1 SQVTM, CDR2 ANQGSEA. The CDR3 region has the DNA TGCAGCGTTTACAGAAGGGACAGGGAGGACTACACCTTC. Translation: CSVYRRDREDYTF.